This TCR beta chain was documented in a study of a mutant IDH1 vaccine in newly diagnosed glioma. Study observations and caveats: Apparently unrelated to pseudoprogression were changes in the top peripheral T cell clonotypes.

Specified time point: week 47, end of study. Topical imiquimod accompanied each vaccine dose, which consisted of 300 ug of mutant IDH1 20-mer peptide. A note on this clone: As yet, its antigen is unknown.

TCRdb keeps only in-frame clones here, not all; method: immunoSEQ multiplex PCR. Of 50,000 to 55,000 clones listed, less than 70% are singletons. The CDR3 loop spans 13 amino acids. V shed 1 base and J shed 2 bases, with 6 bases lying between them. Germline assignment: CDR1 SGHNT and CDR2 YYREEE (reference sequence). The source is a man aged 40-49 years with glioma. Some clones in this sample may be carry-over from other donors' samples. J is TRBJ1-2 and V is TRBV5-4; D is undetermined. Source: peripheral blood mononuclear cells (PBMCs), taken from a glioma patient whose treatment included an IDH1 peptide vaccine. The CDR3 region has the DNA TGTGCCAGCAGCTTGCCTGGCAACTATGGCTACACCTTC. Its translation: CASSLPGNYGYTF.